This T cell receptor beta chain comes out of a study of vaccination effects on CD4 cells after COVID-19. Study-wide background: After vaccination, samples were taken early and late from a few convalescent patients.

Sequencing in the ViraFEST assay came after antigen-specific CD4+ T cells had been expanded with viral peptide pools, which were used to stimulate PBMC. On roughly day 10 of culture, CD4+ T cells were separated out. This person's SARS-CoV-2 infection, confirmed by PCR, occurred between March and December 2020. Participants received two doses of either the BNT162b2 or mRNA-1273 vaccine. Clones were read by immunoSEQ multiplex PCR, and TCRdb kept only the in-frame ones, dropping some. The data show about 14,000 clones, 75% to 80% seen once. With respect to this clone: What it recognizes is unknown.

V lost 0 bases and J 5 bases, leaving 19 bases between the germline ends. This CDR3 has 17 amino acids. CDR1 LGHDT and CDR2 YNNKEL come from the germline V gene (reference sequence). The gene calls are TRBV3-1 (or the pseudogene TRBV3-2) and TRBJ2-5, with D maybe TRBD2 (7 bases). The source material was CD4+ T cells from PBMCs cultured with HCoV-NL63 spike peptides, sampled after COVID-19 vaccination. This TCR came from a human donor who had a prior SARS-CoV-2 infection. The CDR3 DNA follows: TGTGCCAGCAGCCAAGATAGGGGGGGTGGAGTATGGGAGACCCAGTACTTC. Translating gives CASSQDRGGGVWETQYF.